This TCR beta chain was obtained from a study of blood T cell repertoires in COVID-19. The method was immunoSEQ multiplex PCR; TCRdb's version includes in-frame clones alone and lacks a portion of them. There are some 220,000 clones in the sample; roughly 85% occur only once, and about 2.5% lies in the top ten. This CDR3 region has 13 residues. Germline-derived CDR1 and CDR2 are SQVTM and ANQGSEA. V shed 6 bases and J 2 bases; nucleotides not matched to a gene: 4. Material for sequencing was peripheral blood. The receptor was isolated from a woman in her 70s with COVID-19, enrolled during active disease. The chain uses TRBV29-1 and TRBJ1-2, with TRBD1 matching over 9 bases. CDR3 in DNA: TGCAGCGTACAGGGGGCATGGAACTATGGCTACACCTTC. Translating it yields CSVQGAWNYGYTF.